Listed below are T cell receptor beta chains from one sample, sequenced in a study of regulatory T cells in long-lasting Graves disease. TCRdb re-called the multiplex PCR reads through MiXCR, storing one row per CDR3 protein. This repertoire shows some 410,000 distinct CDR3 sequences, around 17% found once; its top ten account for around 10%. A further study also used this sample, focusing on T cells in Graves' hyperthyroidism and ophthalmopathy.

The material was peripheral blood mononuclear cells (PBMCs), obtained at new diagnosis, from a patient treated with antithyroid drugs. All receptors derive from a woman between 25 and 40 years old with Graves disease. Each CDR3 is given without its conserved first and last residue. Rows give clone size only sometimes, using once, few, many, or a class for an expanded clone.

v_gene	abundance	CDR3aa
TRBV5-1	few	ASKSSGRWDEQF
TRBV7-2	many	ASSLALGLGYNEQF
TRBV5-5	many	ASSQDPKNEQF
TRBV11-2	many	ASSLVRKGPLH
TRBV27	many	ASGVREQETQY
TRBV27	many	ASSFGTSGSPLLDTQY
TRBV7-2	many	ASSFNRIYGYT
TRBV6-1	many	ASNGQGRETQY
TRBV24-1	once	ATSGEGWGGDERF
TRBV6-1	few	ASSAGTDAKEAF
TRBV4-1	.	ASSQAPAGTYEQY
TRBV28	many	ASSSSGSSYEQY
TRBV27	.	ASSLWEGGLSYDEQF
TRBV7-2	many	ASSSGGISYGYT
TRBV2	many	ASSDTPGGSEF
TRBV2	many	ASSEIWRGPKNIQY
TRBV7-3	few	ASSLGLARVDEQF
TRBV7-9	many	ASSSDRGPTTQY
TRBV3-1	many	ASSHLEGPPLRGLF
TRBV28	many	ASKGWVLNTDTQY
TRBV27	.	ASSLRGGRVAKNIQY
TRBV20-1	many	SARDEGLAGGPTWYEQY
TRBV5-1	.	ASSSGPPEGTDTQY
TRBV20-1	few	SARDRLAGADTQY
TRBV12-3/TRBV12-4	few	ASSGSRINQPQH
TRBV5-5	.	ASSSRRGQNEQF
TRBV6-9	many	ASSYQNLGQGATNYGYT
TRBV3-1	many	ASSQQYNEQF
TRBV13	many	ASSLGTGPSSPQH
TRBV19	few	ASSKAGGSSYEQY
TRBV4-1	few	ASSQVPAPNYGYT
TRBV20-1	many	SADFGTSGSAGSYEQY
TRBV27	.	ASSLIAGKTQY
TRBV5-1	few	ASSLARGALLETQY
TRBV3-1	many	ASRQQNTGELF
TRBV7-9	many	ASSSLGQGASSPLH
TRBV6-5	many	ASSYSILSAEETQY
TRBV20-1	many	SARELAYQETQY
TRBV7-2	few	ASSYMGRLSSYNEQF
TRBV24-1	.	ATSDPYGTSGVRADTRY
TRBV7-9	.	ASSLVTSGSTGELF
TRBV6-2/TRBV6-3	many	ASSYGSLNTEAF
TRBV19	few	ASTTGINEQF